These 4 T cell receptor beta chains share one sample of origin, sequenced in a study of shared clonotypes between healthy human individuals. Measured with immunoSEQ multiplex PCR; TCRdb has only the in-frame clones, and not every one. This sample has around 2.5 million clones, with over 85% found just once. Sequencing was performed on naive CD4+ T cells from PBMCs. Subset: CD45RA+ positively selected. These receptors came from a man aged 18 to 30 in good health. Some clones in this sample may be carry-over from other donors' samples.

The J gene is TRBJ1-2, the V gene TRBV5-6; no firm D call. CDR1 is SGHDT and CDR2 is YYEEEE in the germline V gene. This CDR3 region has 14 residues. V was trimmed by 1 base and J by 4 bases, leaving 11 bases between them. CDR3 residues: CASSLMAAGYGYTF. The DNA of the CDR3 is TGTGCCAGCAGCTTGATGGCCGCTGGCTATGGCTACACCTTC.

CDR3: CASSSLFAYGYTF. CDR3 sequence (DNA): TGTGCCAGCAGTTCCCTCTTCGCCTATGGCTACACCTTC. V and J are TRBV28 and TRBJ1-2; no firm D call. Germline V gene lookup returns CDR1 MDHEN and CDR2 SYDVKM. V was pared by 4 bases and J by 4 bases, with 10 bases between. This CDR3 region has 13 residues.

For this clone: The identical CDR3 is also encoded by other nucleotide sequences in the sample. The rearrangement joins TRBV28 to TRBJ2-1; the D is unclear. The CDR3 has 12 amino acids. The germline V and J ends were trimmed by 4 bases and 4 bases, with 5 bases remaining between them. Germline values: CDR1 MDHEN, CDR2 SYDVKM. The CDR3 loop reads CASSSRYNEQFF. DNA for the CDR3: TGTGCCAGCAGTTCACGTTACAATGAGCAGTTCTTC.

The CDR3 loop reads CASSLDRALYGYTF. CDR3 DNA: TGTGCCAGCAGCTTAGACAGAGCTCTCTATGGCTACACCTTC. The gene calls are TRBV5-5 and TRBJ1-2, with a weak D call TRBD1 (5 bases). The CDR3 loop spans 14 amino acids. Trimming removed 2 bases at V and 4 bases at J, with 12 bases between. Germline-derived CDR1 and CDR2 are SGHKS and YYEKEE (reference sequence). Full variable domain (outside the CDR3, taken from reference TRBV5-5 and TRBJ1-2): DAGVTQSPTHLIKTRGQQVTLRCSPISGHKSVSWYQQVLGQGPQFIFQYYEKEERGRGNFPDRFSARQFPNYSSELNVNALLLGDSALYLCASSLDRALYGYTFGSGTRLTVV.